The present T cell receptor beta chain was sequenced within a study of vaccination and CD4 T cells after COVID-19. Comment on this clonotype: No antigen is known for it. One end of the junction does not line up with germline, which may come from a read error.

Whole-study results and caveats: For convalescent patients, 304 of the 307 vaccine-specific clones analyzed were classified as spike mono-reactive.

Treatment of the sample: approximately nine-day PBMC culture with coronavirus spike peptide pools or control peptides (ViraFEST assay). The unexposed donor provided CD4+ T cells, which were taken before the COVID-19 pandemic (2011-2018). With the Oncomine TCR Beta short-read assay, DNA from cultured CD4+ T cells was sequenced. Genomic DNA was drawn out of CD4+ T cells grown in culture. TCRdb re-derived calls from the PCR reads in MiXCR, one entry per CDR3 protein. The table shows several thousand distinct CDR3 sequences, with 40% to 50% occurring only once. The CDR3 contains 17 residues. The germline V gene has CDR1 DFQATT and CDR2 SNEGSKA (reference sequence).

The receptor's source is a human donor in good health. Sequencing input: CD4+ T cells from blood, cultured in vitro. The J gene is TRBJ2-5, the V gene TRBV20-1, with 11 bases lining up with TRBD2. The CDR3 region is CSARGLAGGPIQEAQYF. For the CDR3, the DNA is TGCAGTGCTAGAGGGCTAGCGGGGGGCCCCATCCAAGAGGCCCAGTACTTC.